Below are 3 T cell receptor beta chains sequenced from a single sample in a study of T cells in Graves' hyperthyroidism and ophthalmopathy. Regions amplified from RNA transcripts were the TCR beta CDR3 regions. RT-PCR in the first round (using the HTBI primer set) targeted the TCR CDR3. TCRdb itself ran the multiplex PCR reads through MiXCR, one entry per CDR3 protein. The data show approximately 720,000 distinct CDR3 sequences, roughly a sixth seen once. The source material was blood. These receptors all come from a woman between 50 and 59 years old with Graves' hyperthyroidism that later progressed to Graves' ophthalmopathy.

This clonotype was seen more than once but under ten times. This sequence joins TRBV6-1 and TRBJ2-2, with D uncertain. CDR3 length equals 13 residues. The germline gives CDR1 MNHNS, CDR2 SASEGT. Trimming stripped 3 bases from V and 6 bases from J, with 8 bases between. This chain's CDR3 is CASSDSPPGELFF. CDR3 sequence (DNA): TGTGCCAGCAGTGACTCCCCACCCGGGGAGCTGTTTTTT.

This clonotype was found once. Since a much larger clone is just one base distant, this may be a read error. The rearrangement links TRBV20-1 to TRBJ1-1; D may be TRBD1 (5 bases). The CDR3 contains 13 residues. Trimming cost V 6 bases and J 3 bases, with 14 bases left between them. Germline CDR1 is DFQATT and CDR2 is SNEGSKA (reference sequence). The CDR3 here is CSASGGLDTEAFF. As DNA, the CDR3 is TGCAGTGCCTCGGGGGGTTTGGACACTGAAGCTTTCTTT.

This clonotype was seen ten or more times. The rearrangement uses TRBV6-2 or TRBV6-3 and TRBJ2-3; 12 bases line up with TRBD1. Per germline, CDR1 MNHEY and CDR2 SVGEGT. The CDR3 sequence is 18 residues long. The junction had 6 bases not matched to a gene; V was cut back by 2 bases and J by 0 bases. CDR3 coding DNA: TGTGCCAGCAGTTACCGGGGACAGGGGGCTGAAAGCACAGATACGCAGTATTTT. Translating gives CASSYRGQGAESTDTQYF.